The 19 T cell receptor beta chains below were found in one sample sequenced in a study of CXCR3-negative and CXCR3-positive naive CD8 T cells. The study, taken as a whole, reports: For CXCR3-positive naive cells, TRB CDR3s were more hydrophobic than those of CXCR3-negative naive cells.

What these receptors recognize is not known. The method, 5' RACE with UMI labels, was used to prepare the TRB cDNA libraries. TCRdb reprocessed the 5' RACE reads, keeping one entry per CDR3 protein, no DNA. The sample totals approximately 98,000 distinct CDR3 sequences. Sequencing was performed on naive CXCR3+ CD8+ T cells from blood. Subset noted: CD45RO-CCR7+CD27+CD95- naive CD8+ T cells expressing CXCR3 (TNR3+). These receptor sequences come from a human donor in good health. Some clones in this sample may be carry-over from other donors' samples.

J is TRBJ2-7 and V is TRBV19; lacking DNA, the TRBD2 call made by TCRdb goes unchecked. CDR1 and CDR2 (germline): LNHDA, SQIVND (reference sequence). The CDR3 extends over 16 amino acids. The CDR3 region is CASSFSRGQAAYEQYF.

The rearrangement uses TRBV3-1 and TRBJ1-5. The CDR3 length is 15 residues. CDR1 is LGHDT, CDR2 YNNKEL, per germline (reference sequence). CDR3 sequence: CASSQDIGTNQPQHF.

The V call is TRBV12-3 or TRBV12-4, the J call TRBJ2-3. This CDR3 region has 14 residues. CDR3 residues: CASSFFVTADTQYF.

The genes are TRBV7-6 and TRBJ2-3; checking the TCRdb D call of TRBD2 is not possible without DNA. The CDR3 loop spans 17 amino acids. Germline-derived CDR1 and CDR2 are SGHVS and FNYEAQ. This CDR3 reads CASSPQRWASITDTQYF.

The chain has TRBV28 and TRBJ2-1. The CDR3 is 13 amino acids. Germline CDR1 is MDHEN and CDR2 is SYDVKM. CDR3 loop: CASRQSSYNEQFF.

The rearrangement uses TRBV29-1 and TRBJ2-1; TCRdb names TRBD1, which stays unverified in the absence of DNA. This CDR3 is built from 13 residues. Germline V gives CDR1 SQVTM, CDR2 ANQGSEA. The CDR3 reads CSVPDFPMDEQFF.

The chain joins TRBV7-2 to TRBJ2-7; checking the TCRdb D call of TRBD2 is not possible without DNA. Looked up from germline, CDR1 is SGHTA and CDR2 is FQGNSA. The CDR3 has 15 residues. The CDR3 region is CASSETSGPAYEQYF. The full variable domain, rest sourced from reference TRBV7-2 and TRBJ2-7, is GAGVSQSPSNKVTEKGKDVELRCDPISGHTALYWYRQSLGQGLEFLIYFQGNSAPDKSGLPSDRFSAERTGGSVSTLTIQRTQQEDSAVYLCASSETSGPAYEQYFGPGTRLTVT.

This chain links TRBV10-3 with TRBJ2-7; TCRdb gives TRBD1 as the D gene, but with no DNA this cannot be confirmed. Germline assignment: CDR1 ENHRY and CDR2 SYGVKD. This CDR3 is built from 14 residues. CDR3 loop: CAISPQQGSYEQYF.

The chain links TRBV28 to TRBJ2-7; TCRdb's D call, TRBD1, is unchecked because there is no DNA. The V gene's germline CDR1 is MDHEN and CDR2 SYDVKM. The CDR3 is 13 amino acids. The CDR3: CASSNPGAYEQYF.

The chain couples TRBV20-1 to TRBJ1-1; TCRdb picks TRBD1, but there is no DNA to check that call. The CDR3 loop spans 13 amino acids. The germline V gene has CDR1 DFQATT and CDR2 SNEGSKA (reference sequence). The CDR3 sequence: CSARETGITEAFF.

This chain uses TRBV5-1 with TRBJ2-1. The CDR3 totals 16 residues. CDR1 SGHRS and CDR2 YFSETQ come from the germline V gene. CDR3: CASSLASSGSYNEQFF.

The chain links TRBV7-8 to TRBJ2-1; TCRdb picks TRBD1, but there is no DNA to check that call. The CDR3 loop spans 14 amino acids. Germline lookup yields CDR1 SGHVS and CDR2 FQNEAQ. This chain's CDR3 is CASSLVAGDNEQFF. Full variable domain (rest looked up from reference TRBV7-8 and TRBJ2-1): GAGVSQSPRYKVAKRGQDVALRCDPISGHVSLFWYQQALGQGPEFLTYFQNEAQLDKSGLPSDRFFAERPEGSVSTLKIQRTQQEDSAVYLCASSLVAGDNEQFFGPGTRLTVL.

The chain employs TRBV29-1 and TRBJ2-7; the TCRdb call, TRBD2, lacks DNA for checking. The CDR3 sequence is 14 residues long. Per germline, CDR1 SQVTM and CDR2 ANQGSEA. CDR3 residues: CSVVVSGSGGEQYF.

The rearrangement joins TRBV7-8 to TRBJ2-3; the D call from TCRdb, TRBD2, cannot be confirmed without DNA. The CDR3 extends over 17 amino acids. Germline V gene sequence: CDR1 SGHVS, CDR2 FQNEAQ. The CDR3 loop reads CASSLVISGGSTDTQYF.

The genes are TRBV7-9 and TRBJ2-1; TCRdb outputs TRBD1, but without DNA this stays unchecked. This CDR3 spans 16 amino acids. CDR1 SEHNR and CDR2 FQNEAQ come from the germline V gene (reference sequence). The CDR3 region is CASSTLDRGFDNEQFF.

The CDR3 sequence: CAANPGTGQSEQYF. This chain connects TRBV6-4 to TRBJ2-7; TCRdb proposes TRBD2, but this gene call is untestable without DNA. CDR3 length equals 14 residues. Germline V gene lookup returns CDR1 MRHNA and CDR2 SNTAGT.

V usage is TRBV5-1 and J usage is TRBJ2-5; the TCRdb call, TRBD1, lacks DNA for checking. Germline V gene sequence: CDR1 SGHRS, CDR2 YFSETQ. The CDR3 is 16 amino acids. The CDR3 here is CASSLGVARLQETQYF.

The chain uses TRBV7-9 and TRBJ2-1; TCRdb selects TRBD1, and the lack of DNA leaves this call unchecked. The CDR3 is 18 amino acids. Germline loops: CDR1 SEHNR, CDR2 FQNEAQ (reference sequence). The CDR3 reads CASSHSNRGRRAYNEQFF.

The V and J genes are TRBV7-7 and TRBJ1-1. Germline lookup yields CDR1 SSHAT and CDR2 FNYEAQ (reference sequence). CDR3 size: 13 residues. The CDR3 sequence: CASSQEENTEAFF. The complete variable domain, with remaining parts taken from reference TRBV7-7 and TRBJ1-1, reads GAGVSQSPRYKVTKRGQDVTLRCDPISSHATLYWYQQALGQGPEFLTYFNYEAQPDKSGLPSDRFSAERPEGSISTLTIQRTEQRDSAMYRCASSQEENTEAFFGQGTRLTVV.